This TCR beta chain was sequenced in a study of T cell repertoires in cytomegalovirus infection. This clonotype was observed a few times. CDR3 size: 13 residues. V was clipped by 3 bases and J by 10 bases, with 16 bases between them. CDR1 GTSNPN and CDR2 SVGIG come from the germline V gene (reference sequence). TCRdb recomputed calls from the reads with MiXCR, one row per CDR3 protein. The sample shows around 200,000 distinct CDR3 sequences, about 18% of them seen only once. The sequence derives from a human donor in good health (CMV status not recorded). Some clones in this sample may be carry-over from other donors' samples. This chain joins TRBV30 and TRBJ2-1; tentative D call: TRBD2 (6 bases). The sequenced sample was CD8+ T cells from PBMCs. The CDR3 DNA follows: TGTGCCTGGAGCCCCTGGGGGGACGGGGAGCAGTTCTTC. It specifies CAWSPWGDGEQFF.